The 8 T cell receptor beta chains below were found in one sample sequenced in a study of neurological immune-mediated disorders. Using its own MiXCR run on the 5' RACE reads, TCRdb lists one record per CDR3 protein. The data show 31,000 or so distinct CDR3 sequences, with about an eighth seen just once and around 5% held by the top ten. The sample's time point: technical triplicate 2. Sequencing was performed on CD4+ T cells from blood. Receptors were obtained from a female donor with HTLV-1-associated myelopathy (HAM/TSP).

In this sample, this clonotype turned up many times. The chain has TRBV7-2 and TRBJ1-4, with TRBD1 matching over 8 bases. Trimming removed 5 bases from V and 8 bases from J; junction bases left unmatched: 10. The CDR3 is made up of 15 amino acids. CDR1 and CDR2 (germline): SGHTA, FQGNSA. The CDR3 coding sequence is TGTGCCAGCAGCCAAACCGGGACAGGATCCGAAAAACTGTTTTTT. This sequence encodes CASSQTGTGSEKLFF. Based on the CDR3 plus reference TRBV7-2 and TRBJ1-4, the full variable domain is GAGVSQSPSNKVTEKGKDVELRCDPISGHTALYWYRQSLGQGLEFLIYFQGNSAPDKSGLPSDRFSAERTGGSVSTLTIQRTQQEDSAVYLCASSQTGTGSEKLFFGSGTQLSVL.

At least ten counts were recorded for this clonotype. J is TRBJ1-2 and V is TRBV27; 10 bases match TRBD1. The CDR3 covers 13 residues. Germline V gives CDR1 MNHEY, CDR2 SMNVEV (reference sequence). Trimming took 5 bases from V and 8 from J; bases not matched to a gene: 5. CDR3 sequence: CASSLWGQGGYTF. The CDR3 DNA sequence: TGTGCCAGCAGTCTTTGGGGACAGGGGGGCTACACCTTC.

CDR3 sequence reads: CSAMPGQGNNQPQHF. CDR3 nucleotides: TGCAGTGCGATGCCGGGACAGGGAAACAATCAGCCCCAGCATTTT. This chain joins TRBV20-1 and TRBJ1-5, with 9 bases lining up with TRBD1. Germline V gene data show CDR1 as DFQATT and CDR2 as SNEGSKA (reference sequence). J lost 3 bases, V lost 6 bases, and 9 bases had no gene match. The CDR3 extends over 15 amino acids.

The table lists this clonotype with many counts. The CDR3 here is CASRWTSGGADTQYF. The CDR3 nucleotides read TGTGCCAGCAGATGGACTAGCGGGGGGGCAGATACGCAGTATTTT. The chain links TRBV6-6 to TRBJ2-3; 15 positions match TRBD2. V shed 6 bases, J shed 4 bases, and the junction held 2 bases outside the gene matches. Germline CDR1 reads MNHNY; CDR2 reads SVGAGI (reference sequence). The CDR3 contains 15 residues.

In its sample, this clonotype was seen many times. The rearrangement links TRBV27 to TRBJ2-7, with 10 bases that match TRBD1. Germline trimming cut 6 bases from V and 5 bases from J; bases unmatched to any gene: 7. In germline, CDR1 is MNHEY, CDR2 SMNVEV (reference sequence). The CDR3 contains 14 residues. The CDR3 sequence: CASRSWDRGHEQYF. CDR3 DNA sequence: TGTGCCAGCAGATCATGGGACAGGGGACACGAGCAGTACTTC.

Comments on this clonotype: A junction boundary mismatches the germline segment, possibly from a read error. V usage is TRBV7-9 and J usage is TRBJ2-3, with TRBD1 matching over 8 bases. This CDR3 has 15 residues. Germline V gives CDR1 SEHNR, CDR2 FQNEAQ (reference sequence). The CDR3: CDSSFPTGVADTQYF. The CDR3 region has the DNA TGTGACAGCAGCTTTCCGACAGGGGTCGCAGATACGCAGTATTTT.

The table lists this clonotype with many counts. The CDR3 nucleotides read TGCGCCAGCAGTGAAGCGCCCTATAGCAATCAGCCCCAGCATTTT. Protein: CASSEAPYSNQPQHF. This chain connects TRBV10-1 to TRBJ1-5, with unresolved D. The CDR3 is made up of 15 amino acids. CDR1 is WNHNN and CDR2 is SYGVQD in the germline V gene (reference sequence). The V and J ends lost 3 bases and 0 bases respectively, with 9 bases between them.

In its sample, this clonotype was seen many times. The chain carries TRBV7-9 and TRBJ2-6; 9 bases are shared with TRBD1. CDR3 size: 16 residues. V dropped 5 bases and J dropped 0; count of bases not matched to a gene: 2. In germline, CDR1 is SEHNR, CDR2 FQNEAQ (reference sequence). DNA for the CDR3: TGTGCCAGCAGCCGGGACAGGGACTCTGGGGCCAACGTCCTGACTTTC. Amino acid sequence: CASSRDRDSGANVLTF. Using reference TRBV7-9 and TRBJ2-6 for the parts outside the CDR3, the full variable domain is DTGVSQNPRHKITKRGQNVTFRCDPISEHNRLYWYRQTLGQGPEFLTYFQNEAQLEKSRLLSDRFSAERPKGSFSTLEIQRTEQGDSAMYLCASSRDRDSGANVLTFGAGSRLTVL.